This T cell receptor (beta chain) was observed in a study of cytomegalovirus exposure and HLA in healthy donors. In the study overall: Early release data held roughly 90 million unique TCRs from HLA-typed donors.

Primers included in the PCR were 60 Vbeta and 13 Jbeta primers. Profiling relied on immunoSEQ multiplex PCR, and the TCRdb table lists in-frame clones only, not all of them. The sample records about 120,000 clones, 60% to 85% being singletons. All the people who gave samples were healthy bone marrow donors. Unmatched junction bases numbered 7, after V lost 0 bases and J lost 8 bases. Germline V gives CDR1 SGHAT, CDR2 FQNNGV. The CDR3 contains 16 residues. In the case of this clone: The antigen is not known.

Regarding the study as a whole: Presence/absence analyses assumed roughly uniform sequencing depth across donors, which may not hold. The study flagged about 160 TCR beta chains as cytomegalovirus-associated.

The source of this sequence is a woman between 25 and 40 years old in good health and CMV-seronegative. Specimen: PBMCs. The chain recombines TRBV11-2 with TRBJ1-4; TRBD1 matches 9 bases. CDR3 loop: CASSLDRTGVGEKLFF. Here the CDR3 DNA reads TGTGCCAGCAGCTTAGATCGGACAGGGGTGGGGGAAAAACTGTTTTTT.